One and the same sample provided the 17 T cell receptor beta chains below, sequenced in a study of T cell responses to AZD1222 COVID-19 vaccine. The table came from immunoSEQ multiplex PCR; TCRdb's copy has only in-frame clones and leaves some out. The sample contains 130,000 or so clones, 89% of which appear only once. Sample: peripheral blood, taken on day 0 of AZD1222 vaccination. The source is an adult in good health.

The chain combines TRBV7-9 with TRBJ2-3; D might be TRBD1 (6 bases). The V gene lost 4 bases and the J gene lost 1 base, with 15 bases spanning the gap. The CDR3 spans 16 residues. The V gene's germline CDR1 is SEHNR and CDR2 FQNEAQ (reference sequence). For the CDR3, the DNA is TGTGCCAGCAGCTCGGTAAACAGGGCGGGCACAGATACGCAGTATTTT. Translating gives CASSSVNRAGTDTQYF.

The chain links TRBV10-3 to TRBJ2-5; 13 positions match TRBD2. The length of the CDR3 is 21 residues. V lost 4 bases and J lost 5; bases outside the gene matches: 22. Per germline, CDR1 ENHRY and CDR2 SYGVKD. The CDR3 reads CAISAKLAGGSGTHDRETQYF. For the CDR3, the DNA is TGTGCCATCAGTGCGAAACTAGCGGGAGGGTCCGGAACCCACGACAGGGAGACCCAGTACTTC.

V is TRBV5-1 and J is TRBJ1-1; D not certain. The CDR3 has 14 amino acids. Per germline, CDR1 SGHRS and CDR2 YFSETQ. V was cut by 0 bases and J by 5 bases, with 11 bases left in between. CDR3 loop: CASSLDGVGTEAFF. CDR3 DNA sequence: TGCGCCAGCAGCTTGGACGGGGTAGGGACTGAAGCTTTCTTT.

The chain joins TRBV13 to TRBJ2-7, with D perhaps matching TRBD2 (6 bases). CDR3 length equals 15 residues. Trimming shortened V by 3 bases and J by 2 bases, and 14 bases separated the two germline ends. Per germline, CDR1 PRHDT and CDR2 FYEKMQ (reference sequence). CDR3 amino acids: CASSLGLRDAYEQYF. The CDR3 DNA sequence: TGTGCCAGCAGCTTGGGACTCAGAGACGCCTACGAGCAGTACTTC.

CDR3 amino acids: CASSPRIAYEQYF. The CDR3, as DNA: TGTGCCAGCAGCCCTCGGATAGCCTACGAGCAGTACTTC. V and J are TRBV7-8 and TRBJ2-7; D remains unclear. This CDR3 has 13 amino acids. Trimming took off 5 bases at V and 2 bases at J, with 10 bases between the two ends. Per the germline V gene, CDR1 is SGHVS and CDR2 is FQNEAQ.

This rearrangement joins TRBV7-3 to TRBJ2-1; 11 nucleotides agree with TRBD1. There are 15 residues in the CDR3. The V segment lost 4 bases and the J segment 3 bases; nucleotides outside the gene matches: 2. Germline V gene data show CDR1 as SGHTA and CDR2 as FQGTGA. The CDR3 is CASSSGTGGYNEQFF. The CDR3 DNA sequence: TGTGCCAGCAGCTCCGGGACAGGGGGCTACAATGAGCAGTTCTTC.

The V and J genes are TRBV7-8 and TRBJ1-1, with D uncertain. CDR3 length: 13 amino acids. Germline CDR1 reads SGHVS; CDR2 reads FQNEAQ. The germline V and J ends were trimmed by 2 bases and 3 bases, with 7 bases remaining between them. CDR3 sequence reads: CASSLRWYTEAFF. The CDR3 nucleotides read TGTGCCAGCAGCTTACGGTGGTACACTGAAGCTTTCTTT.

Note on this clone: The same CDR3 also results from other DNA sequences found in this sample. The V and J genes are TRBV9 and TRBJ2-1; 9 nucleotides line up with TRBD2. The CDR3 contains 15 residues. The V gene's germline CDR1 is SGDLS and CDR2 YYNGEE. The V gene end was trimmed by 0 bases and the J gene end by 4 bases; junction bases not matched to a gene: 2. The CDR3 DNA reads TGTGCCAGCAGCGTAGGGCTAGCGGGGTACAATGAGCAGTTCTTC. Encoded protein: CASSVGLAGYNEQFF.

The genes are TRBV5-5 and TRBJ1-4, with TRBD1 as a possible D gene (5 bases). CDR3 size: 14 residues. V dropped 3 bases and J dropped 1 base, with 7 bases sitting between them. Germline values: CDR1 SGHKS, CDR2 YYEKEE (reference sequence). CDR3 sequence (DNA): TGTGCCAGCAGCTGGGGGGTAACTAATGAAAAACTGTTTTTT. It codes for CASSWGVTNEKLFF.

DNA of the CDR3: TGTGCCAGCAGTCCGGTACAGAGCAGCTCTGGAAACACCATATATTTT. It specifies CASSPVQSSSGNTIYF. The V and J genes are TRBV28 and TRBJ1-3; unclear D gene. The CDR3 is 16 amino acids. Per germline, CDR1 MDHEN and CDR2 SYDVKM. V was pared by 5 bases and J by 0 bases, with 14 bases between.

J is TRBJ2-7 and V is TRBV19, with D tentatively TRBD1 (6 bases). V gave up 4 bases and J gave up 2 bases, with 9 bases separating them. This CDR3 spans 13 amino acids. Germline V CDR1 and CDR2: LNHDA, SQIVND (reference sequence). CDR3 coding DNA: TGTGCCAGTAGTACACAGGGTCCCTACGAGCAGTACTTC. Amino acid sequence: CASSTQGPYEQYF.

This clone has just a few counts. The rearrangement uses TRBV12-3 or TRBV12-4 and TRBJ2-3, with no clear D. The CDR3 is 12 amino acids. Between the trimmed V and J ends, which lost 6 bases and 0 bases, there was a span of 4 bases. CDR3 coding DNA: TGTGCCAGCAGCAGTAGCACAGATACGCAGTATTTT. Protein product: CASSSSTDTQYF.

This chain joins TRBV6-6 and TRBJ2-2; D call uncertain. Trimming removed 8 bases from V and 0 bases from J, with 13 bases in between. Germline CDR1 and CDR2: MNHNY and SVGAGI (reference sequence). This CDR3 region has 15 residues. CDR3 in amino acids: CASYLGVSNTGELFF. The CDR3 DNA reads TGTGCCAGCTACCTTGGGGTATCGAACACCGGGGAGCTGTTTTTT.

The genes are TRBV11-2 and TRBJ2-1; D not certain. CDR1 and CDR2 (germline): SGHAT, FQNNGV. The CDR3 totals 15 residues. Trimming cost V 5 bases and J 3 bases, with 14 bases left between them. CDR3: CASSPWRSDYNEQFF. The DNA of the CDR3 is TGTGCCAGCAGCCCTTGGCGGTCGGACTACAATGAGCAGTTCTTC.

The rearrangement uses TRBV7-9 and TRBJ1-2, with a tentative D call TRBD1 (6 bases). V gave up 5 bases and J gave up 4 bases, with 11 bases separating them. The CDR3 has 13 amino acids. CDR1 SEHNR and CDR2 FQNEAQ come from the germline V gene (reference sequence). CDR3 bases: TGTGCCAGCAGCGCAACAGGGCTCTATGGCTACACCTTC. It translates to CASSATGLYGYTF. The variable domain in full, with the rest retrieved from reference TRBV7-9 and TRBJ1-2, is DTGVSQNPRHKITKRGQNVTFRCDPISEHNRLYWYRQTLGQGPEFLTYFQNEAQLEKSRLLSDRFSAERPKGSFSTLEIQRTEQGDSAMYLCASSATGLYGYTFGSGTRLTVV.

The genes are TRBV6-1 and TRBJ1-2, with unresolved D. V was cut by 2 bases and J by 2 bases, with 6 bases left in between. The germline V gene encodes CDR1 MNHNS and CDR2 SASEGT. The CDR3 has 13 amino acids. The CDR3 coding sequence is TGTGCCAGCAGTGAACGAGTCAACTATGGCTACACCTTC. Translation gives CASSERVNYGYTF.

This rearrangement joins TRBV4-3 to TRBJ1-2; D uncertain. Trimming removed 0 bases at V and 3 bases at J, with 14 bases between. Per germline, CDR1 LGHNA and CDR2 YSLEER. The CDR3 contains 16 residues. CDR3 region: CASSQDLLRGDYGYTF. The CDR3 DNA sequence: TGCGCCAGCAGCCAAGATCTGTTGCGGGGAGACTATGGCTACACCTTC.